This T cell receptor (beta chain) comes out of a study of CD8 T cells in ankylosing spondylitis. Broader study findings: The authors found the disease-linked clones to be CD8+ and relatively rare in peripheral blood. Roughly 8 highly homologous variants made up a TCR beta motif that seemed to typify ankylosing spondylitis blood. There was reportedly significant enrichment of clones that were disease-linked in matched ankylosing spondylitis synovial fluid.

TCRdb used MiXCR to reprocess the 5' RACE reads, holding one entry per CDR3 protein. The sample includes about 400,000 distinct CDR3 sequences, around 24% seen only once; the top ten take about 16%. This clonotype was counted a few times. Its target is unknown. Germline CDR1 reads SGHRS; CDR2 reads YFSETQ. The ends lost 3 bases at V and 2 bases at J; junction bases unmatched: 7. The CDR3 length is 16 residues. This receptor was taken from a male donor with ankylosing spondylitis. Material for sequencing was blood, either unsorted or a sorted T cell fraction (not recorded which). The V gene is TRBV5-1, the J gene TRBJ1-5; TRBD1 agrees at 8 bases. CDR3 in amino acids: CASSSADRDGNQPQHF. CDR3 bases: TGCGCCAGCAGCTCAGCGGACAGGGACGGCAATCAGCCCCAGCATTTT.